Within the sample, the clone carrying this T cell receptor delta chain is large. Germline V CDR1 and CDR2: TSWWSYY, QGS. V was trimmed by 3 bases and J by 1 base, leaving 21 bases between them. The CDR3 covers 18 residues. TCR cDNA was made from PBMC RNA with gamma- and delta-chain-specific primers. TCRdb fed the RT-PCR reads to CATT. The data contain under 1,500 delta-chain clones, 6.9% of them singletons. The sample comes from a study of delta chains in infants with herpesvirus infections. Sequencing used peripheral blood, obtained at time point 1 of longitudinal follow-up. The rearrangement uses TRDV1 and TRDJ1; D is possibly TRDD3 (6 bases). The source of this sequence is a human donor who was a Ugandan infant, either HIV-exposed or HIV-unexposed (not recorded which). CDR3 sequence (DNA): TGTGCTCTTGGGGAGGGGCGATACTGGTGGATACTCACCGATAAACTCATCTTT. This gives the protein CALGEGRYWWILTDKLIF.